This note documents a single T cell receptor beta chain sequence. The antigen remains undetermined. The sequencing template was cDNA reverse transcribed from extracted RNA. Using immunoSEQ multiplex PCR, the repertoire was profiled, and TCRdb retains in-frame clones only, with some absent. The table has approximately 100,000 clones, just under 60% seen once. This entry belongs to a study of CD8+ T cells in alopecia areata. Turning to the study itself: The protocol delivered tofacitinib for 6 to 18 months, then withdrew it for 6 months.

CDR1 and CDR2 from the germline V gene are SQVTM and ANQGSEA. The CDR3 loop spans 18 amino acids. Trimming removed 1 base from V and 0 bases from J, with 20 bases in between. Points from the study as a whole: Lesional scalp exceeded normal scalp in clonality, especially in alopecia totalis/universalis. Tofacitinib significantly brought down scalp clonality and expanded CD8+ clones among top 100. It was observed that many expanded lesional clones persisted in scalp and blood during tofacitinib.

Sample treatment: oral pan-JAK inhibitor, 5-10 mg twice daily. The sample consisted of CD8+ T cells sorted from blood, taken between weeks 55 and 65, from a patient treated with tofacitinib. This TCR came from a human donor with alopecia areata. V is TRBV29-1 and J is TRBJ2-3; the D call may be TRBD1 or TRBD2 (5 bases each). As DNA, the CDR3 is TGCAGCGTTGAAGGGTGGGCTGGAAGGGACCGCAGCACAGATACGCAGTATTTT. Amino acids: CSVEGWAGRDRSTDTQYF.